What follows is one T cell receptor beta chain and its context. Looked up from germline, CDR1 is SGHRS and CDR2 is YFSETQ. With 0 bases clipped from V and 0 bases from J, the junction kept 12 bases outside the gene matches. This CDR3 region has 18 residues. The data are from a study of blood T cells in healthy people across ages. Donors were systemically healthy Caucasian individuals from Russia aged about 6 to 95 years. It was with a sample-barcoded 5' primer and a J-beta primer mix that a second PCR of roughly 7 to 12 cycles was run. No fewer than 3 million CDR3-containing paired-end reads came from each sample. TCRdb redid the calling of the 5' RACE reads with MiXCR, one entry per CDR3 protein. In the table there are hundreds of thousands of distinct CDR3 sequences, around 49% of which are singletons.

The source of this sequence is a woman between 55 and 75 years old in good health. The chain uses TRBV5-1 and TRBJ2-7; 7 bases map to TRBD1. The sample taken for sequencing was blood. In nucleotides, the CDR3 is TGCGCCAGCAGCTTGGCCCGGGACAGTGGGACCCTCTCCTACGAGCAGTACTTC. Its translation is CASSLARDSGTLSYEQYF.